This T cell receptor (beta chain) was sequenced for a study of T cell repertoires in cytomegalovirus infection. Looking at the study overall: Based on public TCR beta signatures, there were indications of CMV infection and of a matching HLA type.

Germline V gives CDR1 SEHNR, CDR2 FQNEAQ (reference sequence). The CDR3 covers 17 residues. Trimming removed 5 bases from V and 0 bases from J; junction bases left unmatched: 8. The study, taken as a whole, reports: HLA-C-restricted, CMV-specific TCR beta clonotypes were dominant ex vivo.

This clonotype has ten or more counts. The target antigen is unknown. From the reads, TCRdb called clonotypes with MiXCR, one entry per CDR3 protein. The table includes fewer than 550,000 distinct CDR3 sequences, 15% to 20% detected once. This chain uses TRBV7-9 with TRBJ2-1; 9 positions agree with TRBD2. Sample: CD8+ T cells from PBMCs. The TCR sequence derives from a human donor in good health (CMV status not recorded). Some clones in this sample may be carry-over from other donors' samples. CDR3 sequence (DNA): TGTGCCAGCAGCGAGTTTCGCGGGAGGGACTCCTACAATGAGCAGTTCTTC. It codes for CASSEFRGRDSYNEQFF.